This T cell receptor beta chain was retrieved from a study of blood T cell repertoires in COVID-19. The wider study: Samples of COVID-19 (acute and convalescent) were obtained from the United States, Italy and Spain. PBMCs, B-cell-depleted T cells, or T cells provided the cDNA or gDNA that made up the material.

This table comes from immunoSEQ multiplex PCR, and its TCRdb copy is limited to in-frame clones, with some not included. Here the sample spans roughly 87,000 clones, 65% to 85% being singletons. Trimming removed 4 bases from V and 7 bases from J; junction bases left unmatched: 4. CDR1 and CDR2 (germline): SGHDT, YYEEEE. The CDR3 runs to 14 residues. Input material: peripheral blood. V is TRBV5-6 and J is TRBJ2-1, with TRBD2 matching over 11 bases. The TCR was taken from a woman between 55 and 75 years old with acute or convalescent COVID-19. Here the CDR3 reads CASSVRLAGNEQFF. CDR3 coding DNA: TGTGCCAGCAGCGTCAGACTAGCGGGGAATGAGCAGTTCTTC. Using reference TRBV5-6 and TRBJ2-1 for the parts outside the CDR3, the full variable domain is DAGVTQSPTHLIKTRGQQVTLRCSPKSGHDTVSWYQQALGQGPQFIFQYYEEEERQRGNFPDRFSGHQFPNYSSELNVNALLLGDSALYLCASSVRLAGNEQFFGPGTRLTVL.